The next 18 T cell receptor beta chains were all read from a single sample in a study of shared clonotypes between healthy human individuals. The data were produced by immunoSEQ multiplex PCR, yet TCRdb's version contains in-frame clones alone and is incomplete. The sample holds 550,000 to 600,000 clones, roughly 98% seen once. It was CD45RO-negative cells, positively selected for CCR7, that made up naive CD8 cells, with terminally differentiated effector memory CD45RA+ cells excluded. The sequencing input was naive CD8+ T cells sorted from blood. The receptor source for this set is a man between 25 and 39 years old in good health.

The J gene is TRBJ2-2, the V gene TRBV27, with 7 bases fitting TRBD1. V gave up 2 bases and J gave up 4 bases; unmatched junction bases: 4. The CDR3 runs to 15 residues. Looked up from germline, CDR1 is MNHEY and CDR2 is SMNVEV (reference sequence). CDR3 protein: CASSLIRTGTGELFF. In DNA form, the CDR3 reads TGTGCCAGCAGTTTAATTAGGACAGGCACCGGGGAGCTGTTTTTT.

CDR3 protein: CASSSSDRVLFGDEQFF. CDR3 nucleotide sequence: TGTGCCAGCAGCTCCTCGGACAGGGTTTTGTTCGGCGATGAGCAGTTCTTC. The chain uses TRBV11-2 and TRBJ2-1, with 8 bases aligning to TRBD1. The CDR3 is 17 amino acids. Trimming at V came to 4 bases and at J to 8 bases, leaving 16 bases not matched to a gene. The germline V gene encodes CDR1 SGHAT and CDR2 FQNNGV.

The sample holds one count of this clone. The rearrangement joins TRBV6-4 to TRBJ2-1; a weak D match, TRBD2 (6 bases). Germline V gives CDR1 MRHNA, CDR2 SNTAGT. The CDR3 loop spans 11 amino acids. Trimming shortened V by 8 bases and J by 12 bases, and 14 bases separated the two germline ends. The CDR3 sequence is CASGVGGLQFF. The CDR3 DNA reads TGTGCCAGCGGGGTTGGGGGGTTGCAGTTCTTC.

This clone was seen only once. The J gene is TRBJ1-2, the V gene TRBV7-2, with 8 bases aligning to TRBD1. Per the germline V gene, CDR1 is SGHTA and CDR2 is FQGNSA. Unmatched junction bases numbered 5, after V lost 5 bases and J lost 6 bases. CDR3 size: 13 residues. Here the CDR3 DNA reads TGTGCCAGCAGCGCGACAGGGGCGGATGGCTACACCTTC. The encoded protein is CASSATGADGYTF.

This chain joins TRBV10-3 and TRBJ2-7; 10 bases align to TRBD2. This CDR3 is built from 17 residues. V lost 0 bases to trimming and J lost 6 bases; unmatched junction nucleotides: 11. Germline V CDR1 and CDR2: ENHRY, SYGVKD. The CDR3 spells CAISESGSGRPRAEQYF. CDR3 in DNA: TGTGCCATCAGTGAGTCTGGTAGCGGGAGGCCTCGGGCCGAGCAGTACTTC.

The chain employs TRBV5-4 and TRBJ2-3; 10 bases map to TRBD2. The CDR3 has 17 amino acids. V shed 4 bases and J 3 bases; nucleotides not matched to a gene: 11. CDR1 and CDR2 (germline): SGHNT, YYREEE (reference sequence). The CDR3 protein is CASSLRLGLAYTDTQYF. The CDR3 DNA sequence: TGTGCCAGCAGCCTCAGACTGGGACTAGCGTATACAGATACGCAGTATTTT.

The V and J genes are TRBV6-1 and TRBJ1-3; no definite D call. This CDR3 spans 15 amino acids. Trimming stripped 6 bases from V and 0 bases from J, with 12 bases between. Looked up from germline, CDR1 is MNHNS and CDR2 is SASEGT. For the CDR3, the DNA is TGTGCCAGCAGGACCCCGAAGAGCTCTGGAAACACCATATATTTT. It encodes CASRTPKSSGNTIYF.

The V call is TRBV19, the J call TRBJ2-1, with 11 bases lining up with TRBD2. The CDR3 runs 16 residues. V shed 6 bases, J shed 7 bases, and the junction held 11 bases outside the gene matches. Germline V gene data show CDR1 as LNHDA and CDR2 as SQIVND (reference sequence). Written as DNA, the CDR3 is TGTGCCAGTAGGACACTACTAGCGGGAGCGAAGAATGAGCAGTTCTTC. It yields the protein CASRTLLAGAKNEQFF.

The table lists this clone with many counts. The gene calls are TRBV29-1 and TRBJ2-2, with D uncertain. The CDR3 runs 11 residues. Looked up from germline, CDR1 is SQVTM and CDR2 is ANQGSEA. The V end was cut by 1 base, the J end by 6 bases, with 3 bases between. CDR3 protein: CSVEAAGELFF. The CDR3 DNA is TGCAGCGTTGAAGCCGCCGGGGAGCTGTTTTTT.

The chain employs TRBV27 and TRBJ2-7, with 9 nucleotides matching TRBD2. This CDR3 contains 15 residues. Trimming took 3 bases from V and 1 from J; bases not matched to a gene: 4. From germline, CDR1 is MNHEY and CDR2 SMNVEV (reference sequence). DNA of the CDR3: TGTGCCAGCAGTTTTGCTAGCGGGGAATCCTACGAGCAGTACTTC. Residues: CASSFASGESYEQYF.

This CDR3 reads CASSAPVGTATVTYEQYF. CDR3 DNA sequence: TGTGCCAGCAGCGCCCCAGTGGGGACGGCTACCGTTACCTACGAGCAGTACTTC. The chain has TRBV7-2 and TRBJ2-7, with D perhaps matching TRBD1 or TRBD2 (5 bases each). Trimming removed 5 bases from V and 2 bases from J, with 25 bases in between. The CDR3 has 18 amino acids. Germline V CDR1 and CDR2: SGHTA, FQGNSA.

This clone has just one count. The junction shows a germline mismatch at one end, possibly a read error. The chain joins TRBV7-9 to TRBJ2-5; TRBD2 aligns across 9 bases. CDR1 is SEHNR, CDR2 FQNEAQ, per germline (reference sequence). This CDR3 spans 14 amino acids. CDR3 amino acids: CASRLAGEGETQYF. The DNA for the CDR3 is TGTGCCAGCAGGTTAGCGGGAGAGGGAGAGACCCAGTACTTC.

The V gene is TRBV2, the J gene TRBJ2-7, with 9 bases aligning to TRBD2. The junction had 8 bases not matched to a gene; V was cut back by 0 bases and J by 5 bases. CDR3 length equals 16 residues. Germline CDR1 SNHLY, CDR2 FYNNEI. The CDR3 bases are TGTGCCAGCAGTGAAGCGCTGTCTAGCGGGAACGACGAGCAGTACTTC. Residues: CASSEALSSGNDEQYF.

J is TRBJ2-7 and V is TRBV7-2; D perhaps matches TRBD2 (5 bases). The CDR3 covers 15 residues. The V gene lost 3 bases and the J gene lost 2 bases, with 14 bases spanning the gap. Germline CDR1 and CDR2: SGHTA and FQGNSA. CDR3 residues: CASSLYLSGTYEQYF. CDR3 sequence (DNA): TGTGCCAGCAGCTTGTATCTCAGCGGTACCTACGAGCAGTACTTC.

The J gene is TRBJ2-2, the V gene TRBV30; possibly TRBD1 or TRBD2 for D (5 bases each). CDR1 is GTSNPN, CDR2 SVGIG, per germline (reference sequence). This CDR3 has 13 amino acids. The ends were cut back, 0 bases at V and 3 bases at J, with 5 bases in the middle. The CDR3 spells CAWSVGDTGELFF. CDR3 coding DNA: TGTGCCTGGAGTGTGGGGGACACCGGGGAGCTGTTTTTT.

This clone was counted a few times. This chain uses TRBV7-2 with TRBJ1-1; D gene ambiguous. The CDR3 is made up of 15 amino acids. From germline, CDR1 is SGHTA and CDR2 FQGNSA. V gave up 3 bases and J gave up 5 bases, with 16 bases separating them. This CDR3 reads CASSFPPRARTEAFF. CDR3 in DNA: TGTGCCAGCAGCTTTCCCCCGAGGGCCAGAACTGAAGCTTTCTTT.

The chain has TRBV6-1 and TRBJ1-5; D not resolved. With 3 bases removed from V and 3 bases from J, the gap between germline ends came to 12 bases. The CDR3 sequence is 15 residues long. Germline CDR1 is MNHNS and CDR2 is SASEGT. CDR3 nucleotide sequence: TGTGCCAGCAGTGATTTTTTGTTCACCAATCAGCCCCAGCATTTT. This encodes CASSDFLFTNQPQHF.

This clone came up once. This sequence joins TRBV27 and TRBJ2-7; the match to TRBD2 covers 11 bases. Germline-derived CDR1 and CDR2 are MNHEY and SMNVEV (reference sequence). The J segment lost 7 bases and the V segment lost 5 bases, leaving 13 bases of the junction unmatched. This CDR3 has 16 amino acids. CDR3 in DNA: TGTGCCAGCAGTCAAACCGGGACTAGCGGACCTTCGGAGCAGTACTTC. Translated: CASSQTGTSGPSEQYF.